The clone carrying this TCR beta chain was picked up many times. This sample is drawn from a study of tumor and adjacent non-tumor tissue in lung cancer. In germline, CDR1 is MNHEY, CDR2 SVGEGT. The ends lost 5 bases at V and 6 bases at J; junction bases unmatched: 9. The CDR3 is 14 residues long. The library came from three nested PCR rounds adapted from ARM-PCR protocols. TCRdb re-called the multiplex PCR reads through MiXCR, storing one row per CDR3 protein. The sample has approximately 120,000 distinct CDR3 sequences; around 80% are singletons. No cell sorting was done before RNA was extracted from the tissue.

The specimen was lung tumor tissue. The chain couples TRBV6-2 or TRBV6-3 to TRBJ2-7, with 8 nucleotides matching TRBD1. This TCR derives from a woman aged 60-75 years with non-small cell lung cancer. CDR3 in DNA: TGTGCCAGCAGTGCCGACAGGGGTGTCCCCGAGCAGTACTTC. Translating gives CASSADRGVPEQYF.